The rows below give T cell receptor beta chains drawn from one sample of a study of CD8+CD57+ T cells in acquired aplastic anemia. TCRdb used MiXCR to reprocess the reads, holding one entry per CDR3 protein. The sample carries a few hundred thousand distinct CDR3 sequences, roughly 59% recorded once. The sample comprised sorted CD4+, CD8+, or CD8+CD57+ T cells (not recorded which) from PBMCs. These receptors came from a human donor with aplastic anemia. Each CDR3 is given with its conserved first and last residue. D genes are given only for firm matches. Clone size is given for some rows only: seen once, a few or many times, or a class if the clone is expanded.

>TRBV29-1|-|-|TRBJ1-1|13
TGCAGCGCGCATCGGCAGGGAAGGGCTGAAGCTTTCTTT
CSAHRQGRAEAFF
>TRBV19|TRBD2|many|TRBJ2-7|15
TGTGCCAGTAGGCCGGGGGGAGTAGGGACCTACGAGCAGTACTTC
CASRPGGVGTYEQYF
>TRBV20-1|TRBD1|-|TRBJ1-1|13
TGCAGTGCAAATCGACAGGGAAGGATTGAAGCTTTCTTT
CSANRQGRIEAFF
>TRBV5-1|-|-|TRBJ1-1|15
TGTGCCAGCAGCCGCATCGAGGCGGCCGACACTGAAGCTTCCTTT
CASSRIEAADTEASF
>TRBV13|-|many|TRBJ1-2|17
TGTGCCAGCAGCTTAGGCCTGGGGGGCCCGCTGGGGTATGGCTACACCTTC
CASSLGLGGPLGYGYTF
>TRBV14|-|-|TRBJ2-7|15
TGTGCCAGCAGCCAGAACACCGGGATGTTGAGCGAGCAGTACTTC
CASSQNTGMLSEQYF
>TRBV24-1|TRBD2|-|TRBJ2-7|15
TGTGCCACCAACTTCCTAGCGGGAGGGCCCAACGAGCAGTACTTC
CATNFLAGGPNEQYF
>TRBV7-9|-|few|TRBJ2-7|16
TGTGCCAGCAGCTGGGACCGGCAAGGATGGCCCTACGAGCAGTACTTC
CASSWDRQGWPYEQYF
>TRBV9|-|-|TRBJ1-1|15
TGTGCCAGCAGCGTAGGGGGGTCGGTGAACACTGAAGCTTTCTTT
CASSVGGSVNTEAFF
>TRBV20-1|TRBD2|many|TRBJ2-2|16
TGCAGTGCTAGAGATTTTCGGCGGGGGGGCACCGGGGAGCTGTTTTTT
CSARDFRRGGTGELFF
>TRBV19|-|-|TRBJ2-1|16
TGCGCCAGTAGTATAGGGAACCCGAGCTCCTACAATGAGCAGTTCTTC
CASSIGNPSSYNEQFF
>TRBV20-1|-|few|TRBJ1-2|13
TGCAGTGCTCTCACAGGGTTTCGAGTAGGCTACACCTTC
CSALTGFRVGYTF
>TRBV5-6|-|-|TRBJ1-6|13
TGTGCCAGCGCCAACACGTGGCGAGGACCCCTCCACTTT
CASANTWRGPLHF
>TRBV20-1|-|-|TRBJ1-5|13
TGCAGTGCTAGACGGGCCGGGGCCCAGCCCCAGCATTTT
CSARRAGAQPQHF
>TRBV10-3|-|many|TRBJ1-1|12
TGTGCCACCGGTATCAAGAACACTGAAGCTTTCTTT
CATGIKNTEAFF
>TRBV7-2|-|-|TRBJ1-4|13
TGTGCCAGCAGCAGGCCGCATAATGAAAAACTGTTTTTT
CASSRPHNEKLFF
>TRBV6-5|-|few|TRBJ1-6|13
TGTGCCAGCAGTTCCACACCGTATTCACCCCTCCACTTT
CASSSTPYSPLHF
>TRBV7-3|TRBD1|-|TRBJ2-3|16
TGTGCCAGCCCAACCCTTCCGGGACAGGGATTAGATACGCAGTATTTT
CASPTLPGQGLDTQYF
>TRBV6-5|-|many|TRBJ1-1|15
TGTGCCAGCAGTTACGACAGACCCTCAAGGACTGAAGCTTTCTTT
CASSYDRPSRTEAFF
>TRBV20-1|TRBD2|-|TRBJ2-5|15
TGCAGTGCTAGACTAGCGGGGGGGCCCCGGGAGACCCAGTACTTC
CSARLAGGPRETQYF
>TRBV15|TRBD1|-|TRBJ2-3|15
TGTGCCACCGAGCCAGGGGGCGCAGGCACAGATACGCAGTATTTT
CATEPGGAGTDTQYF
>TRBV18|-|many|TRBJ2-7|13
TGTGCCAGCTCACTTTCAGCATCCTACGAGCAGTACTTC
CASSLSASYEQYF
>TRBV2|-|-|TRBJ1-1|16
TGTACCAGCAGCTTAGGATTAGTTGGGAGGTACACTGAAGCTTTCTTT
CTSSLGLVGRYTEAFF
>TRBV4-3|TRBD2|few|TRBJ2-5|14
TGCGCCAGCAGCCCCGGACTAGCGGGGGAGACCCAGTACTTC
CASSPGLAGETQYF
>TRBV4-3|-|-|TRBJ1-4|15
TGCGCCAGCAGCCAAGGAGACAGGCGGAATGAAAAACTGTTTTTT
CASSQGDRRNEKLFF
>TRBV27|-|-|TRBJ1-2|12
TGTGCCAGCAGACTTCGACAGTATGGCTACACCTTC
CASRLRQYGYTF
>TRBV20-1|TRBD1|few|TRBJ2-7|14
TGCAGTGCTGAAACCGGGACAGCCACCTACGAGCAGTACTTC
CSAETGTATYEQYF
>TRBV20-1|TRBD2|-|TRBJ2-3|16
TGCAGTGCTACCCAAGGTATAGCGGGACTCACAGATACGCAGTATTTT
CSATQGIAGLTDTQYF
>TRBV6-2/TRBV6-3|-|-|TRBJ2-7|16
TGTGCCAGCAGTTACACGGACATCTCGTTCTCCTACGAGCAGTACTTC
CASSYTDISFSYEQYF
>TRBV6-1|TRBD1|-|TRBJ1-6|15
TGTGCCAGCAGTCCGGGACAGACCTATAATTCACCCCTCCACTTT
CASSPGQTYNSPLHF
>TRBV19|-|-|TRBJ2-1|14
TGTGCCAGTAGTATTCGGCAGGGGCCCAGGGAGCAGTTCTTC
CASSIRQGPREQFF
>TRBV29-1|-|-|TRBJ1-1|14
TGCAGCAGCTCCCCCGCCCGAAGGGACACTGAAGCTTTCTTT
CSSSPARRDTEAFF
>TRBV18|-|many|TRBJ2-2|13
TGTGCCAGCTCACCGCGCAACACCGGGGAGCTGTTTTTT
CASSPRNTGELFF
>TRBV7-9|-|few|TRBJ1-2|11
TGTGCCAGCAGCTTATTGGATGGCTACACCTTC
CASSLLDGYTF
>TRBV5-1|-|-|TRBJ1-1|16
TGCGCCAGCAGCTTGGGTAATTATTTAGGGCTCACTGAAGCTTTCTTT
CASSLGNYLGLTEAFF
>TRBV2|-|once|TRBJ1-1|16
TGTGCCAGCAGGGTCTACAGGGTGTCCATGAACACTGAAGCTTTCTTT
CASRVYRVSMNTEAFF
>TRBV5-1|-|-|TRBJ2-3|15
TGTGCCAGCAGCGTAGCTCCAGGTGGCACAGATACGCAGTATTTT
CASSVAPGGTDTQYF
>TRBV20-1|-|-|TRBJ2-7|14
TGCAGTGCTAGAGATGCGGGCGTCAGCTACGAGCAGTACTTC
CSARDAGVSYEQYF
>TRBV7-3|TRBD1|-|TRBJ1-5|13
TGTGCCAGCAGCCGAGGACAGGGTCAGCCCCAGCATTTT
CASSRGQGQPQHF
>TRBV5-5|-|many|TRBJ2-7|14
TGTGCCAGCAGCTTGGGGCAGGGCCCCAACGAGCAGTACTTC
CASSLGQGPNEQYF
>TRBV20-1|-|many|TRBJ1-2|14
TGCAGTGCTCCCCCCTTGGGGCTAGGCTATGGCTACACCTTC
CSAPPLGLGYGYTF
>TRBV29-1|-|many|TRBJ2-5|14
TGCAGCGTTGAAGGACGGAGACTTGCGGCGACCCAGTACTTC
CSVEGRRLAATQYF
>TRBV7-9|TRBD1|many|TRBJ1-3|16
TGTGCCAGCAGCTTAGGGGCAGGGGGTTACGGAAACACCATATATTTT
CASSLGAGGYGNTIYF
>TRBV29-1|-|many|TRBJ2-3|10
TGTACGGCCACCACAGATACGCAGTATTTT
CTATTDTQYF
>TRBV7-3|TRBD1|few|TRBJ1-6|15
TGTGCCAGCAGCGCCATGGGGGACAGAAATTCACCCCTCCACTTT
CASSAMGDRNSPLHF
>TRBV7-9|-|-|TRBJ1-1|11
TGTGCCAGCAGCTTTAGCGGCGAAGCTTTCTTT
CASSFSGEAFF
>TRBV20-1|-|-|TRBJ2-1|16
TGCAGTGCTAGAGAGGTAGGGACACAACTCTACAATGAGCAGTTCTTC
CSAREVGTQLYNEQFF
>TRBV24-1|-|-|TRBJ1-3|14
TGTGCCACCAGTGCCGGGGTCTCTGGAAACACCATATATTTT
CATSAGVSGNTIYF
>TRBV5-1|TRBD1|-|TRBJ2-7|14
TGTGCCAGCAGCTTGACAGACAGGGAGTACGAGCAGTACTTC
CASSLTDREYEQYF
>TRBV7-9|-|once|TRBJ1-1|15
TGTGCCAGCAGCTTAGATTTCCCGTGGGGAACTGAAGCTTTCTTT
CASSLDFPWGTEAFF
>TRBV19|-|-|TRBJ2-7|12
TGTGCCAGTAGTAGTCGAGAGGGACAGCAGTACTTC
CASSSREGQQYF
>TRBV7-8|TRBD1|few|TRBJ1-6|15
TGTGCCAGCAGCTTAACCACAGGGGGCAATTCACCCCTCCACTTT
CASSLTTGGNSPLHF
>TRBV19|-|-|TRBJ2-7|14
TGTGCCTCCCGCCCGGCAGGGAGCTCCTACGAGCAGTACTTC
CASRPAGSSYEQYF
>TRBV7-2|-|-|TRBJ2-4|14
TGTGCCAGCAGCCGTACGGGGGCGCGAAACATTCAGTACTTC
CASSRTGARNIQYF
>TRBV7-8|TRBD1|few|TRBJ2-2|16
TGTGCCAGCAGCCCCGGTTTTCAGGGGGCGACCGGGGAGCTGTTTTTT
CASSPGFQGATGELFF
>TRBV20-1|TRBD1|-|TRBJ2-7|14
TGCAGTGCTAGCCCGGGACAGGGGTTCCGCGAGCAGTACTTC
CSASPGQGFREQYF
>TRBV10-1|TRBD2|few|TRBJ2-1|13
TGTGCCAGCAGCGGGGAGTTCTACAATGAGCAGCTCTTC
CASSGEFYNEQLF
>TRBV24-1|-|-|TRBJ2-7|16
TGTGCCACCAGTGTTTCCCGAGGGAGTTGGAACTACGAGCAGTACTTC
CATSVSRGSWNYEQYF
>TRBV2|-|-|TRBJ1-6|14
TGTGCCAGCAGCCTTCAAATTCGTAATTCACCCCTCCACTTT
CASSLQIRNSPLHF